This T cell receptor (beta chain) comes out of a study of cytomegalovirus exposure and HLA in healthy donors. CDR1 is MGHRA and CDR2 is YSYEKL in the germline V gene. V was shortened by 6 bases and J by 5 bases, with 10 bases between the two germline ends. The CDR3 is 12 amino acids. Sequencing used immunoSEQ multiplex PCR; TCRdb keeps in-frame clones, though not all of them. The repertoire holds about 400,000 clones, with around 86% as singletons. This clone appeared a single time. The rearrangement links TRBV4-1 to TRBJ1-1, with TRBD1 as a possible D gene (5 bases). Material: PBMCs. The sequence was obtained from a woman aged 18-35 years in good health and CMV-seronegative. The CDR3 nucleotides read TGCGCCAGCAGGGGACGGGGGACTGAAGCTTTCTTT. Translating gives CASRGRGTEAFF.